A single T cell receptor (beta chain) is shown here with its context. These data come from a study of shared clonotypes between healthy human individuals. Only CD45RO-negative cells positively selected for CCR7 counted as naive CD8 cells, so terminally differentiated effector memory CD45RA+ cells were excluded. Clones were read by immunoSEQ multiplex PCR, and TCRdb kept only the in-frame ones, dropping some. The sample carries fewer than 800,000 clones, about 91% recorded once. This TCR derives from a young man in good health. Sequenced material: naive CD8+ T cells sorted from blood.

In DNA, the CDR3 is TGTGCCACCAGCGTTTGGGCTAGCGGGACAGCAGGGGCCAACGTCCTGACTTTC. Amino acid sequence: CATSVWASGTAGANVLTF. The chain joins TRBV15 to TRBJ2-6, with 9 bases matching TRBD2. Looked up from germline, CDR1 is LNHNV and CDR2 is YYDKDF (reference sequence). Trimming at V came to 5 bases and at J to 4 bases, leaving 12 bases not matched to a gene. The CDR3 covers 18 residues.